One and the same sample provided the 5 T cell receptor beta chains below, sequenced in a study of cytomegalovirus exposure and HLA in healthy donors. PCR primers comprised 60 Vbeta and 13 Jbeta primers. Sequencing was performed with immunoSEQ multiplex PCR; in TCRdb, only in-frame clones are kept and a portion is missing. The sample has some 63,000 clones, 83% seen once. Sequenced sample: PBMCs. These receptors originate from a human donor in good health.

The rearrangement uses TRBV19 and TRBJ2-3; 7 bases are shared with TRBD1. V lost 0 bases and J lost 2; bases outside the gene matches: 8. Per the germline V gene, CDR1 is LNHDA and CDR2 is SQIVND (reference sequence). CDR3 length: 17 residues. CDR3 DNA sequence: TGTGCCAGTAGTATAGATCCCATAAGGGGGCTCACAGATACGCAGTATTTT. This translates into CASSIDPIRGLTDTQYF.

J is TRBJ1-2 and V is TRBV7-5; the table's D call of TRBD1 was not tested on the DNA. TRBV7-5 is a recognized pseudogene. CDR3 size: 17 residues. CDR3 nucleotides: TGTGCCAGAAGCTTAACCAGCCAGGGGGCTCTCGACTATGGCTACACCTTC. Amino acid sequence: CARSLTSQGALDYGYTF.

The rearrangement uses TRBV27 and TRBJ2-7, with D perhaps matching TRBD2 (7 bases). The length of the CDR3 is 14 residues. CDR1 MNHEY and CDR2 SMNVEV come from the germline V gene (reference sequence). V lost 0 bases, J lost 3 bases, and 9 bases lay in between. CDR3 nucleotide sequence: TGTGCCAGCAGTTTATCGAGGGGGGGCTACGAGCAGTACTTC. It translates to CASSLSRGGYEQYF.

This clone turned up a few times. The gene calls are TRBV6-6 and TRBJ2-7; 8 nucleotides line up with TRBD2. Germline CDR1 and CDR2: MNHNY and SVGAGI (reference sequence). The CDR3 runs 14 residues. Germline trimming cut 3 bases from V and 4 bases from J; bases unmatched to any gene: 5. The CDR3 nucleotides read TGTGCCAGCAGTTATCGGGAGGGCCCTTACGAGCAGTACTTC. Amino acids: CASSYREGPYEQYF.

The V gene is TRBV28, the J gene TRBJ2-7, with D uncertain. The CDR3 sequence is 12 residues long. Trimming left V 4 bases short and J 3 bases short, with 7 bases between. Germline CDR1 is MDHEN and CDR2 is SYDVKM. CDR3 region: CASSSQIYEQYF. Written as DNA, the CDR3 is TGTGCCAGCAGTTCCCAAATCTACGAGCAGTACTTC.